This TCR beta chain is from a study of blood T cell repertoires in COVID-19 (TCRdb year 2020). Regarding the study in general: Samples from collaborators originated in the United States, Italy and Spain and spanned both the acute and convalescent phases of COVID-19. The prospective study material was composed of cDNA or gDNA derived from T cells, B-cell-depleted T cells, or PBMCs. Subjects who had been exposed to COVID-19, were actively infected with it, or had recovered from it provided the deeply sampled blood TCRbeta repertoires that made up the dataset. A freely available public database, intended as a resource for researchers studying the immune response to SARS-CoV-2, is where the repertoires were released. The samples were drawn from two sources: the first 160 participants of the ongoing ImmuneRACE study, and 1,000 to 1,500 subjects contributed by 6 global collaborators. Sample metadata almost always included a de-identified subject ID, COVID-19 status, age in years and sex. HLA class I and class II types, where available, came from metadata supplied by the sample provider rather than from assay-based typing. General findings and caveats noted by the study authors: The amount of clinical and demographic metadata varied by source and participant and was provided uncurated.

About this clone itself: Its antigen is not yet known. No qualities accompany the bases; no much larger clone lies one base away.

The immunoSEQ Assay, a bias-controlled multiplex PCR, was used to amplify TCRbeta CDR3 regions from genomic DNA. In the paper's pipeline: Nucleated cell counts per sample were estimated from amplification of reference gene primers within the assay. To quantify the absolute abundance of each unique TCRbeta CDR3 rearrangement, sequence reads were collapsed and filtered. For each sample, productive Simpson clonality was calculated by taking the square root of Simpson's diversity index across productive rearrangements. This immuneACCESS table, as held by TCRdb, lists in-frame sequences with V and J called but not all clones. Of the missing ones, under half trace to an unresolved V gene in checked studies; the others have no known cause. V and J calls and clone size are given by that table; D and trimming were obtained from the DNA. The sample has around 36,000 clones on record, under 90% of them singletons. In total, the top ten clones hold approximately 6.6% of the sample.

The collaborating institutions used their own protocols to collect whole blood in K2EDTA tubes. For TCRbeta analysis, collaborator samples were shipped as frozen whole blood, as isolated PBMCs, or as DNA extracted from either sample type. The source of this sequence is a human donor in a cohort sampled during active COVID-19. Sequencing was carried out using peripheral blood.

At the DNA level, the sequence is TGTGCCAGCAGCCAAGTTCCGGGTGCCACCTTC. The encoded protein is CASSQVPGATF. The sequence is built from TRBV14 and TRBJ1-2, with the D gene not clear enough to name. The germline V gene supplies CDR1 SGHDN and CDR2 FVKESK. The CDR3 numbers 11 residues from cysteine through phenylalanine. The CDR3 DNA has 33 bases and is translated from base 1. V gives up 1 base and J gives up 13 bases, and the segment between their germline ends measures 10 bases.